The 32 T cell receptor beta chains below all came from one sample that was sequenced in a study of post-analysis software for immune sequencing data. Study-wide points: There were five TRBV segments more frequent in patients than controls, and TRBV5-6, TRBV5-1 and TRBV20-1 were among them.

Which antigens these TCRs recognize remains unknown. Each TCR beta cDNA library carried unique molecular identifiers. Each CDR3 protein is one row after TCRdb ran MiXCR on the PCR reads. The table includes fewer than 850,000 distinct CDR3 sequences, 30% detected once. The sequenced sample consisted of blood. Receptors originate from a girl between 5 and 17 years old with multiple sclerosis.

This clonotype showed up just a few times. The rearrangement joins TRBV20-1 to TRBJ2-1, with 14 bases matching TRBD2. Germline-derived CDR1 and CDR2 are DFQATT and SNEGSKA (reference sequence). The V gene end was trimmed by 6 bases and the J gene end by 8 bases; junction bases not matched to a gene: 9. CDR3 length equals 15 residues. The DNA for the CDR3 is TGCAGTGCCGAATGGGGACTAGCGGGAGTGGATGAGCAGTTCTTC. It yields the protein CSAEWGLAGVDEQFF.

This clonotype was found a few times. V is TRBV19 and J is TRBJ2-5; 12 bases are a match to TRBD2. The CDR3 is made up of 16 amino acids. Germline values: CDR1 LNHDA, CDR2 SQIVND (reference sequence). V dropped 5 bases and J dropped 1; count of bases not matched to a gene: 5. CDR3 DNA sequence: TGTGCCAGTAGTCAACCGACTAGCGGGAGCCAAGAGACCCAGTACTTC. Translated: CASSQPTSGSQETQYF. Filled out from reference TRBV19 and TRBJ2-5, the complete variable domain reads DGGITQSPKYLFRKEGQNVTLSCEQNLNHDAMYWYRQDPGQGLRLIYYSQIVNDFQKGDIAEGYSVSREKKESFPLTVTSAQKNPTAFYLCASSQPTSGSQETQYFGPGTRLLVL.

V usage is TRBV4-1 and J usage is TRBJ1-4; D gene uncertain. This CDR3 has 13 amino acids. V was shortened by 1 base and J by 14 bases, with 14 bases between the two germline ends. Looked up from germline, CDR1 is MGHRA and CDR2 is YSYEKL. CDR3 nucleotide sequence: TGCGCCAGCAGCCAAGGTGGTCGGGGTCGGCTGTTTTTT. Translated: CASSQGGRGRLFF.

This clonotype was picked up a small number of times. The CDR3 loop is CASSLVGRDLAKNIQYF. The CDR3 region has the DNA TGTGCCAGCAGCTTAGTAGGGCGGGACCTAGCCAAAAACATTCAGTACTTC. This sequence joins TRBV11-2 and TRBJ2-4; tentatively, D is TRBD2 (6 bases). The CDR3 runs 17 residues. Germline CDR1 and CDR2: SGHAT and FQNNGV. V lost 1 base and J lost 0, with 13 bases in between.

Concerning this clonotype itself: Compared with germline, one end of the junction differs, possibly owing to a read error. The rearrangement uses TRBV6-5 and TRBJ2-7; D gene ambiguous. The germline CDR1 and CDR2 sequences are MNHEY and SVGAGI. The CDR3 covers 14 residues. The DNA for the CDR3 is TGTGCCGGCAGCCAAACAATTGGGGTGCTTGAGCAGTACTTC. It specifies CAGSQTIGVLEQYF.

The chain links TRBV12-3 or TRBV12-4 to TRBJ1-2, with TRBD1 matching 7 bases. V was clipped by 4 bases and J by 8 bases; unmatched bases: 13. The CDR3 runs to 15 residues. In DNA, the CDR3 is TGTGCCAGCAGTTCCCGCGGGACAGACGCCGCCGGCTACACCTTC. As protein: CASSSRGTDAAGYTF.

This clonotype was seen only a few times. This chain links TRBV4-2 with TRBJ1-4, with TRBD1 matching over 11 bases. Germline V gives CDR1 LGHNA, CDR2 YNFKEQ. V trimming: 2 bases; J trimming: 8 bases; junction bases outside the gene matches: 4. This CDR3 has 15 residues. CDR3 sequence reads: CASSQPGQGEEKLFF. The CDR3 coding sequence is TGTGCCAGCAGCCAACCGGGACAGGGGGAGGAAAAACTGTTTTTT.

The chain combines TRBV7-2 with TRBJ2-1; D gene unclear. CDR1 SGHTA and CDR2 FQGNSA come from the germline V gene. Trimming took 2 bases from V and 5 from J, leaving 10 bases between them. The CDR3 has 14 amino acids. For the CDR3, the DNA is TGTGCCAGCAGCTTAAGACTGTATGACAATGAGCAGTTCTTC. This encodes CASSLRLYDNEQFF.

This clonotype was seen ten or more times. Written as DNA, the CDR3 is TGTGCCAGCAGACCTAGCGGAGAAGAGACCCAGTACTTC. This codes for CASRPSGEETQYF. This chain links TRBV6-2 or TRBV6-3 with TRBJ2-5; 7 bases match TRBD2. In germline, CDR1 is MNHEY, CDR2 SVGEGT. V lost 6 bases, J lost 3 bases, and 4 bases stayed unmatched. The CDR3 length is 13 residues.

The J gene is TRBJ1-4, the V gene TRBV29-1; 8 positions agree with TRBD1. The V gene's germline CDR1 is SQVTM and CDR2 ANQGSEA. The CDR3 loop spans 15 amino acids. V lost 6 bases to trimming and J lost 8 bases; unmatched junction nucleotides: 14. The CDR3: CSVAFEGQAYEKLFF. The CDR3 DNA reads as TGCAGCGTCGCATTTGAGGGACAGGCCTACGAAAAACTGTTTTTT.

This clonotype was observed once. The V and J genes are TRBV6-4 and TRBJ2-2, with D possibly being TRBD2 (7 bases). V lost 3 bases and J 1 base, leaving 12 bases between the germline ends. The CDR3 is made up of 16 amino acids. CDR1 and CDR2 from the germline V gene are MRHNA and SNTAGT. The CDR3 sequence is CASSEAGHLNTGELFF. Here the CDR3 DNA reads TGTGCCAGCAGTGAAGCGGGACACTTGAACACCGGGGAGCTGTTTTTT.

Notes on this clonotype: The conserved closing phenylalanine or tryptophan is absent in this CDR3, likely reflecting a read error. The chain combines TRBV7-6 with TRBJ2-5, with TRBD2 matching over 10 bases. V gave up 4 bases and J gave up 2 bases; unmatched junction bases: 7. The CDR3 loop spans 16 amino acids. The germline gives CDR1 SGHVS, CDR2 FNYEAQ. CDR3: CASSSSSGGTQETQYV. The CDR3 DNA is TGTGCCAGCAGCTCTAGTAGCGGGGGGACACAAGAGACCCAGTACGTC.

This clonotype showed up just a few times. The rearrangement joins TRBV20-1 to TRBJ1-2; D remains unclear. Germline CDR1 is DFQATT and CDR2 is SNEGSKA (reference sequence). The CDR3 has 11 amino acids. V lost 6 bases and J 8 bases, leaving 13 bases between the germline ends. This CDR3 reads CSAGWGSGYTF. CDR3 sequence (DNA): TGCAGTGCAGGATGGGGTTCCGGCTACACCTTC.

Turning to this clonotype: Compared with germline, one end of the junction differs, possibly owing to a read error. The rearrangement links TRBV7-7 to TRBJ2-5, with unresolved D. The CDR3 sequence is 15 residues long. Germline V gives CDR1 SSHAT, CDR2 FNYEAQ (reference sequence). The CDR3, as DNA: TGTGCTAGCAGCTTAGTGGTGGGTATGGCGGAGACCCAGTACTTC. Amino acid sequence: CASSLVVGMAETQYF.

This rearrangement joins TRBV7-2 to TRBJ2-7, with TRBD2 matching over 7 bases. Germline CDR1 SGHTA, CDR2 FQGNSA. This CDR3 spans 14 amino acids. V lost 6 bases and J lost 5; bases outside the gene matches: 10. The chain's CDR3 is CASSSGGRGDEQYF. For the CDR3, the DNA is TGTGCCAGCAGTTCAGGCGGGAGAGGTGACGAGCAGTACTTC.

Concerning this clonotype itself: A much larger clone is a single base away; this may be a read error. The chain recombines TRBV6-5 with TRBJ1-2, with D uncertain. The CDR3 runs 13 residues. Germline CDR1 is MNHEY and CDR2 is SVGAGI. Here the CDR3 DNA reads TGTGCCAACAGTTATGCGGCACACTATGGCTACACCTTC. Protein sequence: CANSYAAHYGYTF.

This chain uses TRBV6-6 with TRBJ2-7, with TRBD2 as a possible D gene (5 bases). Near its end, the DNA agrees better with TRBJ2-5, so the J call may be wrong. The germline V gene has CDR1 MNHNY and CDR2 SVGAGI (reference sequence). The CDR3 sequence is 14 residues long. In DNA form, the CDR3 reads TGTGCCAGCAGTTACTCGGGAGAGCATGCGACCCAGTACTTC. It yields the protein CASSYSGEHATQYF.

This clonotype was seen a handful of times. The chain has TRBV20-1 and TRBJ1-5; the D is unclear. V shed 1 base and J shed 7 bases, with 11 bases lying between them. The CDR3 has 13 residues. Looked up from germline, CDR1 is DFQATT and CDR2 is SNEGSKA (reference sequence). The CDR3 protein is CSARVGVTQPQHF. The CDR3 region has the DNA TGCAGTGCTAGAGTCGGGGTAACCCAGCCCCAGCATTTT.

This clonotype occurred a few times. The gene calls are TRBV6-4 and TRBJ2-2; D uncertain. Between the trimmed V and J ends, which lost 4 bases and 3 bases, there was a span of 9 bases. Germline V gene sequence: CDR1 MRHNA, CDR2 SNTAGT. This CDR3 comprises 14 residues. CDR3 nucleotide sequence: TGTGCCAGCAGTGTCCTCGGAGACACCGGGGAGCTGTTTTTT. This translates into CASSVLGDTGELFF.

This clonotype came up a few times. The V and J genes are TRBV6-6 and TRBJ2-1; a weak D match, TRBD1 (6 bases). The CDR3 runs 15 residues. Germline V gene sequence: CDR1 MNHNY, CDR2 SVGAGI (reference sequence). Trimming took off 0 bases at V and 9 bases at J, with 15 bases between the two ends. DNA of the CDR3: TGTGCCAGCAGTTACTCGTCGCCAGGGGCGGGTGAGCAGTTCTTC. It specifies CASSYSSPGAGEQFF.

The rearrangement links TRBV25-1 to TRBJ1-2, with TRBD1 identical over 8 bases. J lost 4 bases, V lost 2 bases, and 3 bases had no gene match. Per germline, CDR1 MGHDK and CDR2 SYGVNS. The CDR3 has 14 amino acids. The CDR3 protein is CASSEGQGLYGYTF. The DNA of the CDR3 is TGTGCCAGCAGTGAAGGACAGGGCCTCTATGGCTACACCTTC.

The V and J genes are TRBV20-1 and TRBJ1-5; 8 bases are a match to TRBD1. Germline V gives CDR1 DFQATT, CDR2 SNEGSKA (reference sequence). V shed 6 bases, J shed 8 bases, and the junction held 15 bases outside the gene matches. This CDR3 is built from 15 residues. CDR3 loop: CSAILDREIREPQHF. The CDR3, as DNA: TGCAGTGCCATCCTGGACAGGGAAATCAGGGAGCCCCAGCATTTT.

This clonotype was counted a few times. CDR3 protein: CATSPGSWTETQYF. The CDR3 nucleotides read TGTGCCACCAGTCCAGGGTCGTGGACAGAGACCCAGTACTTC. The gene calls are TRBV24-1 and TRBJ2-5; TRBD1 might be the D (5 bases). Germline CDR1 and CDR2: KGHDR and SFDVKD. The CDR3 sequence is 14 residues long. Between the trimmed V and J ends, which lost 6 bases and 4 bases, there was a span of 14 bases.

This clonotype was picked up a small number of times. The chain carries TRBV12-5 and TRBJ1-2; a possible D gene is TRBD1 (5 bases). V lost 4 bases and J 6 bases, leaving 12 bases between the germline ends. This CDR3 is 13 amino acids long. The germline V gene has CDR1 LGHNT and CDR2 FRNRAP. CDR3 coding DNA: TGTGCTAGTGGTTGGGACCTGCGGGATGGCTACACCTTC. The encoded protein is CASGWDLRDGYTF. The full variable domain, its missing parts supplied by reference TRBV12-5 and TRBJ1-2, is DARVTQTPRHKVTEMGQEVTMRCQPILGHNTVFWYRQTMMQGLELLAYFRNRAPLDDSGMPKDRFSAEMPDATLATLKIQPSEPRDSAVYFCASGWDLRDGYTFGSGTRLTVV.

This clonotype was counted between two and nine times. The rearrangement joins TRBV7-2 to TRBJ2-7; 10 positions match TRBD2. This CDR3 has 15 residues. With V trimmed by 5 bases and J by 7 bases, 11 bases remained unmatched. Germline V gene data show CDR1 as SGHTA and CDR2 as FQGNSA. The CDR3 DNA is TGTGCCAGCAGCGGTATTAGCGGGAGGCTTGGGGAGCAGTACTTC. This translates into CASSGISGRLGEQYF. The full variable domain, completed using reference TRBV7-2 and TRBJ2-7, is GAGVSQSPSNKVTEKGKDVELRCDPISGHTALYWYRQSLGQGLEFLIYFQGNSAPDKSGLPSDRFSAERTGGSVSTLTIQRTQQEDSAVYLCASSGISGRLGEQYFGPGTRLTVT.

In its sample, this clonotype was seen a few times. The rearrangement joins TRBV7-2 to TRBJ2-1, with 7 bases aligning to TRBD1. The CDR3 runs 18 residues. Germline trimming cut 5 bases from V and 0 bases from J; bases unmatched to any gene: 13. Germline CDR1 SGHTA, CDR2 FQGNSA. CDR3 sequence reads: CASSPGTAALSSYNEQFF. CDR3 DNA sequence: TGTGCCAGCAGCCCAGGGACAGCAGCACTGAGCTCCTACAATGAGCAGTTCTTC.

V gene TRBV3-1 combines with J gene TRBJ2-7; D gene uncertain. Germline assignment: CDR1 LGHDT and CDR2 YNNKEL (reference sequence). V shed 4 bases and J shed 6 bases, with 10 bases lying between them. The CDR3 loop spans 12 amino acids. The CDR3 loop reads CASSPRRGEQYF. DNA of the CDR3: TGTGCCAGCAGCCCCCGGAGAGGCGAGCAGTACTTC.

The rearrangement links TRBV4-2 to TRBJ2-3, with D unclear. Germline V gene data show CDR1 as LGHNA and CDR2 as YNFKEQ. V lost 2 bases to trimming and J lost 1 base, with 10 bases between them. CDR3 length: 15 residues. CDR3 coding DNA: TGTGCCAGCAGCCAACGAAGGGCGGGCACAGATACGCAGTATTTT. This gives the protein CASSQRRAGTDTQYF.

This clonotype was counted at least ten times. The chain has TRBV12-3 or TRBV12-4 and TRBJ2-6; no reliable D call. With 7 bases removed from V and 4 bases from J, the gap between germline ends came to 17 bases. This CDR3 comprises 16 residues. For the CDR3, the DNA is TGTGCCAGCACTTGGACGGCGACTCTCGGGGCCAACGTCCTGACTTTC. This encodes CASTWTATLGANVLTF.

In its sample, this clonotype was seen a few times. The chain carries TRBV6-6 and TRBJ2-1; possible D gene TRBD2, 6 bases. This CDR3 is 13 amino acids long. Germline V gene lookup returns CDR1 MNHNY and CDR2 SVGAGI (reference sequence). Trimming left V 11 bases short and J 0 bases short, with 11 bases between. CDR3 bases: TGTGCCGGGGGGTCCAGCTCCTACAATGAGCAGTTCTTC. Protein product: CAGGSSSYNEQFF.

The chain is built from TRBV6-2 or TRBV6-3 and TRBJ1-5, with 7 bases identical to TRBD1. Unmatched junction bases numbered 1, after V lost 2 bases and J lost 3 bases. The CDR3 length is 14 residues. Germline V CDR1 and CDR2: MNHEY, SVGEGT. The CDR3 sequence: CASSYGTDNQPQHF. The CDR3 DNA reads as TGTGCCAGCAGTTACGGGACAGACAATCAGCCCCAGCATTTT.

The chain joins TRBV4-3 to TRBJ2-7; 9 positions match TRBD1. V dropped 1 base and J dropped 3; count of bases not matched to a gene: 7. Germline V gene lookup returns CDR1 LGHNA and CDR2 YSLEER. This CDR3 comprises 16 residues. CDR3 in amino acids: CASSQGRDRDGYEQYF. CDR3 in DNA: TGCGCCAGCAGCCAAGGTCGGGACAGGGACGGCTACGAGCAGTACTTC.